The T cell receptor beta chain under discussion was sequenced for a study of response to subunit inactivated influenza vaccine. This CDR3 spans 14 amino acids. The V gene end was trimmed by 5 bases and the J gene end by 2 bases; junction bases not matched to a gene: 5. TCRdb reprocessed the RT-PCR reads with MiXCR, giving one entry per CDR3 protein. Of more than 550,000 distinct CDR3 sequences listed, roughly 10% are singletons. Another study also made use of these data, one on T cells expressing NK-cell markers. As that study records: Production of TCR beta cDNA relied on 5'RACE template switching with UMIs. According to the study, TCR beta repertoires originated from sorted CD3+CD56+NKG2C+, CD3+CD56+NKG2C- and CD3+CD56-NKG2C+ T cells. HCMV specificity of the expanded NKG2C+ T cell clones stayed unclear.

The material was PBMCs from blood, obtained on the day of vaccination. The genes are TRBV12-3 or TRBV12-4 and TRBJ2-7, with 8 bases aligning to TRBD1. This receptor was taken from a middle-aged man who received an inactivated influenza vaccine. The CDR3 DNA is TGTGCCAGCAGTCCCGAGGACAGGGCCTACGAGCAGTACTTC. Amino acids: CASSPEDRAYEQYF.